The TCR beta chain described here comes from a study of cytomegalovirus exposure and HLA in healthy donors. Study conclusions and caveats: Later analysis revealed greater clonal expansion in HLA-associated TCR beta chains than in equally common others. A few V segments could not be told apart, such as TRBV6-2 and TRBV6-3, and were left out. Previously analyzed data showed that most TCR beta V segments were productive at a frequency of about 87% or about 30%. Later analysis reportedly placed an Asian-associated ancestry cluster below the roughly 700-donor mean in N-insertions.

Deletions cut 6 bases from V and 3 bases from J, with 6 bases between. CDR1 is SGHAT and CDR2 is FQNNGV in the germline V gene. CDR3 length: 11 amino acids. PCR used 60 Vbeta primers and 13 Jbeta primers. TCRdb keeps only in-frame clones here, not all; method: immunoSEQ multiplex PCR. The table lists over 200,000 clones, 85% of them singletons. This clone was counted a single time. The antigen remains undetermined. At the DNA level, this CDR3 is encoded by other sequences in the same sample as well. Sequenced material: PBMCs. This clonotype originated in a human donor in good health. J is TRBJ2-7 and V is TRBV11-2; D uncertain. The CDR3 reads CASRSSYEQYF. The CDR3 bases are TGTGCCAGCAGATCCAGCTACGAGCAGTACTTC.